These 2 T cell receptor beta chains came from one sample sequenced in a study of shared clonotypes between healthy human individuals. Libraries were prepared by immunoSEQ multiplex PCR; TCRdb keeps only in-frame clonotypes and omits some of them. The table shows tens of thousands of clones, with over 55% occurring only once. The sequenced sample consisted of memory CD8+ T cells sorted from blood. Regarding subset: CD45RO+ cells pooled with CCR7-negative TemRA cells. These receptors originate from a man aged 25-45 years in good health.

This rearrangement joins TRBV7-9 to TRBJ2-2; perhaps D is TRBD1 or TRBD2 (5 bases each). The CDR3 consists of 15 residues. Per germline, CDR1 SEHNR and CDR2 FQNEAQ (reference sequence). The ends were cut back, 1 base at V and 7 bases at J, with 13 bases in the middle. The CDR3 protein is CASSLDARDLGELFF. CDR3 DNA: TGTGCCAGCAGCTTAGACGCTAGGGACCTCGGGGAGCTGTTTTTT.

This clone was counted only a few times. This chain's CDR3 is CASSLYGDSSGNTIYF. DNA for the CDR3: TGTGCCAGCAGTTTATATGGGGATTCCTCTGGAAACACCATATATTTT. V is TRBV28 and J is TRBJ1-3; D is undetermined. The CDR3 loop spans 16 amino acids. The V gene's germline CDR1 is MDHEN and CDR2 SYDVKM. With 1 base removed from V and 0 bases from J, the gap between germline ends came to 10 bases. The whole variable domain, filled in from reference TRBV28 and TRBJ1-3, reads DVKVTQSSRYLVKRTGEKVFLECVQDMDHENMFWYRQDPGLGLRLIYFSYDVKMKEKGDIPEGYSVSREKKERFSLILESASTNQTSMYLCASSLYGDSSGNTIYFGEGSWLTVV.